This T cell receptor (beta chain) was captured in a study of blood T cell repertoires in COVID-19. Study context: The samples span acute and convalescent COVID-19 from the United States, Italy and Spain. T cells, B-cell-depleted T cells, or PBMCs provided the cDNA or gDNA that served as material.

Original methodology: From reference gene primer amplification, estimates of nucleated cell counts were derived. This table comes from immunoSEQ multiplex PCR, and its TCRdb copy is limited to in-frame clones, with some not included. From that table come the V and J calls and clone size; the DNA was used to work out D and trimming. The data hold some 150,000 clones, with roughly 88% observed a single time. Seattle participants joined during active infection and were tracked over time. The specimen sequenced was peripheral blood. The origin of this receptor is a woman in her fifties or sixties with COVID-19, enrolled during active disease.

This CDR3 is CASSAQGAGGYTF. The DNA of the CDR3 is TGTGCCAGCAGTGCTCAGGGGGCAGGTGGCTACACCTTC. This chain connects TRBV12-3 or TRBV12-4 to TRBJ1-2, with 8 bases fitting TRBD1. The CDR3 extends over 13 amino acids. J was trimmed by 7 bases and V by 5 bases; bases with no gene match: 6.